These 17 T cell receptor beta chains were all obtained from the same sample, sequenced in a study of cytomegalovirus exposure and HLA in healthy donors. Primers included in the PCR were 60 Vbeta and 13 Jbeta primers. Some clones are missing from TCRdb's copy, which holds only in-frame ones; the method was immunoSEQ multiplex PCR. The sample includes nearly 110,000 clones, 65% to 85% of them seen just once. Sequencing was done on a sample of PBMCs. These receptors were obtained from a man in his thirties or forties in good health and CMV-seronegative.

The V and J genes are TRBV19 and TRBJ2-1, with 7 bases matching TRBD2. V shed 3 bases, J shed 15 bases, and the junction held 8 bases outside the gene matches. Germline values: CDR1 LNHDA, CDR2 SQIVND (reference sequence). The CDR3 extends over 12 amino acids. The CDR3 region is CASSIGGRIPFF. For the CDR3, the DNA is TGTGCCAGTAGTATTGGCGGGAGAATCCCGTTCTTC. Using reference TRBV19 and TRBJ2-1 for the parts outside the CDR3, the full variable domain is DGGITQSPKYLFRKEGQNVTLSCEQNLNHDAMYWYRQDPGQGLRLIYYSQIVNDFQKGDIAEGYSVSREKKESFPLTVTSAQKNPTAFYLCASSIGGRIPFFGPGTRLTVL.

This clone was counted a few times. This rearrangement joins TRBV5-8 to TRBJ1-4, with TRBD1 identical over 9 bases. V gave up 4 bases and J gave up 7 bases; unmatched junction bases: 8. The CDR3 runs 15 residues. Looked up from germline, CDR1 is SGHTS and CDR2 is YDEGEE. The CDR3 DNA reads as TGTGCCAGCAGCCGGGGGGACAGGGAGAGTGAAAAACTGTTTTTT. It codes for CASSRGDRESEKLFF.

The count of this clone is one. This rearrangement joins TRBV19 to TRBJ1-1; the D is unclear. Trimming pared 3 bases from V and 5 bases from J, leaving 13 bases between. Germline-derived CDR1 and CDR2 are LNHDA and SQIVND (reference sequence). This CDR3 region has 14 residues. CDR3 DNA: TGTGCCAGTAGTATGGGAGTCAGCGGGACTGAAGCTTTCTTT. It translates to CASSMGVSGTEAFF.

The J gene is TRBJ2-7, the V gene TRBV10-1; D perhaps matches TRBD2 (6 bases). Between the trimmed V and J ends, which lost 2 bases and 1 base, there was a span of 9 bases. Looked up from germline, CDR1 is WNHNN and CDR2 is SYGVQD (reference sequence). The CDR3 is made up of 14 amino acids. The DNA for the CDR3 is TGCGCCAGCAGTGAGGGGAGGACGTCCTACGAGCAGTACTTC. This translates into CASSEGRTSYEQYF.

This chain connects TRBV15 to TRBJ2-3, with unresolved D. CDR3 length: 12 residues. The germline CDR1 and CDR2 sequences are LNHNV and YYDKDF (reference sequence). Deletions cut 7 bases from V and 9 bases from J, with 14 bases between. The CDR3 reads CATTDIVSTQYF. The CDR3 DNA reads TGTGCCACCACCGACATAGTATCCACGCAGTATTTT.

V is TRBV6-6 and J is TRBJ1-5, with a weak D call TRBD1 (6 bases). This CDR3 comprises 15 residues. V shed 7 bases and J shed 1 base, with 14 bases lying between them. Germline V gene sequence: CDR1 MNHNY, CDR2 SVGAGI (reference sequence). CDR3 residues: CASTQYRDSNQPQHF. The CDR3 DNA reads as TGTGCCAGCACACAATACAGGGACAGCAATCAGCCCCAGCATTTT.

The chain carries TRBV5-3 and TRBJ1-5, with 9 nucleotides matching TRBD1. TRBV5-3 is an open reading frame whose function is uncertain. V lost 4 bases, J lost 6 bases, and 8 bases stayed unmatched. CDR3 length: 15 residues. Written as DNA, the CDR3 is TGTGCCAGAAGCCAACGGGACAGGGTTGGTCAGCCCCAGCATTTT. The encoded protein is CARSQRDRVGQPQHF.

The genes are TRBV14 and TRBJ1-2; tentatively, D is TRBD1 (5 bases). V dropped 1 base and J dropped 9 bases, with 9 bases sitting between them. The germline V gene has CDR1 SGHDN and CDR2 FVKESK. CDR3 size: 12 residues. CDR3 coding DNA: TGTGCCAGCAGCCAAGTTAGGGGTCGCTACACCTTC. Translating gives CASSQVRGRYTF.

The V call is TRBV14, the J call TRBJ1-2; D gene unclear. Trimming took 1 base from V and 5 from J, leaving 14 bases between them. Per germline, CDR1 SGHDN and CDR2 FVKESK. This CDR3 has 15 amino acids. CDR3 coding DNA: TGTGCCAGCAGCCAAGGATTCTCAGCGGGATATGGCTACACCTTC. This encodes CASSQGFSAGYGYTF.

A note on this clone: An end of the junction does not agree with germline; a read error may underlie this. The rearrangement links TRBV30 to TRBJ1-2, with TRBD1 matching 7 bases. There are 17 residues in the CDR3. From germline, CDR1 is GTSNPN and CDR2 SVGIG (reference sequence). CDR3 amino acids: CSGAGGTGPTANYGYTF. The CDR3 DNA follows: TGCTCCGGGGCAGGGGGGACCGGCCCCACTGCTAACTATGGCTACACCTTC.

The rearrangement uses TRBV6-1 and TRBJ1-4; D gene ambiguous. The germline V gene has CDR1 MNHNS and CDR2 SASEGT. Trimming removed 6 bases from V and 8 bases from J, with 16 bases in between. The CDR3 is 14 amino acids. Here the CDR3 DNA reads TGTGCCAGCAGCGAGGGCACTGGAGTCGAAAAACTGTTTTTT. Translating it yields CASSEGTGVEKLFF.

This chain connects TRBV9 to TRBJ1-2, with D perhaps matching TRBD1 (6 bases). Germline V gives CDR1 SGDLS, CDR2 YYNGEE. V was pared by 2 bases and J by 4 bases, with 15 bases between. The length of the CDR3 is 15 residues. CDR3 residues: CASSVEGGGGYGYTF. The CDR3 DNA reads as TGTGCCAGCAGCGTCGAGGGGGGGGGCGGCTATGGCTACACCTTC.

This chain joins TRBV7-2 and TRBJ2-2; the match to TRBD2 covers 8 bases. The germline CDR1 and CDR2 sequences are SGHTA and FQGNSA. The CDR3 totals 14 residues. V lost 7 bases, J lost 5 bases, and 6 bases stayed unmatched. The CDR3 loop is CASTRQRETGELFF. DNA of the CDR3: TGTGCCAGCACCCGGCAGCGGGAGACCGGGGAGCTGTTTTTT.

The rearrangement links TRBV2 to TRBJ1-4; 10 positions agree with TRBD1. Looked up from germline, CDR1 is SNHLY and CDR2 is FYNNEI. The CDR3 has 16 amino acids. V trimming: 2 bases; J trimming: 7 bases; junction bases outside the gene matches: 7. The CDR3 loop reads CASSEPAGTGVEKLFF. CDR3 DNA sequence: TGTGCCAGCAGTGAACCTGCCGGGACAGGGGTTGAAAAACTGTTTTTT. Full variable domain (rest looked up from reference TRBV2 and TRBJ1-4): EPEVTQTPSHQVTQMGQEVILRCVPISNHLYFYWYRQILGQKVEFLVSFYNNEISEKSEIFDDQFSVERPDGSNFTLKIRSTKLEDSAMYFCASSEPAGTGVEKLFFGSGTQLSVL.

V gene TRBV9 combines with J gene TRBJ1-1; no clear D gene. Germline CDR1 SGDLS, CDR2 YYNGEE. V was pared by 0 bases and J by 1 base, with 10 bases between. The length of the CDR3 is 15 residues. This chain's CDR3 is CASSVAGNGNTEAFF. DNA for the CDR3: TGTGCCAGCAGCGTAGCCGGGAACGGGAACACTGAAGCTTTCTTT. Supplemented by reference TRBV9 and TRBJ1-1, the full variable domain reads DSGVTQTPKHLITATGQRVTLRCSPRSGDLSVYWYQQSLDQGLQFLIQYYNGEERAKGNILERFSAQQFPDLHSELNLSSLELGDSALYFCASSVAGNGNTEAFFGQGTRLTVV.

CDR3 DNA sequence: TGTGCTAGTGGTTTGCGGACTATCAGCAATGAGCAGTTCTTC. Translation: CASGLRTISNEQFF. The rearrangement links TRBV12-5 to TRBJ2-1; D perhaps matches TRBD2 (6 bases). Per the germline V gene, CDR1 is LGHNT and CDR2 is FRNRAP. The CDR3 sequence is 14 residues long. Between the trimmed V and J ends, which lost 2 bases and 6 bases, there was a span of 11 bases.

The V and J genes are TRBV6-5 and TRBJ2-3, with 7 bases aligning to TRBD2. The CDR3 is 14 residues long. V lost 8 bases, J lost 2 bases, and 7 bases stayed unmatched. The germline gives CDR1 MNHEY, CDR2 SVGAGI. CDR3 region: CASAPGGVTDTQYF. In DNA, the CDR3 is TGTGCCAGCGCCCCTGGGGGGGTCACAGATACGCAGTATTTT.